Detailed here is one T cell receptor beta chain. Its antigen remains unidentified. This entry is derived from a study of OX40 agonist ivuxolimab in advanced cancers. Study-level findings and limits: With doses of 0.1-3.0 mg/kg, partial responders showed among the lowest clonal expansion.

The sampling schedule covered blood at baseline, cycle 4 day 1, and cycle 7 day 1. This CDR3 has 15 amino acids. The germline V gene has CDR1 SGHRS and CDR2 YFSETQ. Trimming removed 4 bases at V and 6 bases at J, with 19 bases between. The protocol was immunoSEQ multiplex PCR, while the TCRdb copy is restricted to in-frame clones and leaves out a portion. This table has fewer than 30,000 clones, 75% to 85% appearing once. The clonotype originates from an adult with an advanced solid tumor such as melanoma, head and neck, liver or kidney cancer. Sequencing was performed on CD4+ or CD8+ T cells sorted from blood, taken in a trial of the OX40 agonist ivuxolimab. V and J are TRBV5-1 and TRBJ1-2; D possibly corresponds to TRBD1 (6 bases). The CDR3 spells CASSPGGAWVDGYTF. CDR3 in DNA: TGCGCCAGCAGCCCTGGGGGGGCATGGGTCGATGGCTACACCTTC.